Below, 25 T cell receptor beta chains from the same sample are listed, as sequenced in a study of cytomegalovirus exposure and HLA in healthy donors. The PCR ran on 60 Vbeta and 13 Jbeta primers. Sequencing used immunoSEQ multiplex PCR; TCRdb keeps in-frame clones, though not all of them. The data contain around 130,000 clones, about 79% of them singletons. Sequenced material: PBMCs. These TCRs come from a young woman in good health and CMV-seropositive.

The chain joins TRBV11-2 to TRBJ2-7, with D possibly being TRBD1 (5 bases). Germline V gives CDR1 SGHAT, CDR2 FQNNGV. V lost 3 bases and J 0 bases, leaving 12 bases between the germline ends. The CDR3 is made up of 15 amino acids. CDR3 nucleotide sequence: TGTGCCAGCAGCTTCCTCAGGGTTACCTCCTACGAGCAGTACTTC. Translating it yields CASSFLRVTSYEQYF.

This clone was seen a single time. CDR3 sequence reads: CASSGRLAGAYEQYF. The CDR3 nucleotides are TGTGCCAGTAGTGGCAGGCTAGCGGGGGCCTACGAGCAGTACTTC. The J gene is TRBJ2-7, the V gene TRBV19; 10 positions agree with TRBD2. V lost 5 bases and J lost 2; bases outside the gene matches: 6. This CDR3 spans 15 amino acids. Germline-derived CDR1 and CDR2 are LNHDA and SQIVND (reference sequence).

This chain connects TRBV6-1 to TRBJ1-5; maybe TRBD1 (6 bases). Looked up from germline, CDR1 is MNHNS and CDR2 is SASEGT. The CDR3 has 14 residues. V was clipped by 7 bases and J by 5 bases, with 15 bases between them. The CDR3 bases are TGTGCCAGCACCCTTTTGGACAGAGATCAGCCCCAGCATTTT. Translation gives CASTLLDRDQPQHF.

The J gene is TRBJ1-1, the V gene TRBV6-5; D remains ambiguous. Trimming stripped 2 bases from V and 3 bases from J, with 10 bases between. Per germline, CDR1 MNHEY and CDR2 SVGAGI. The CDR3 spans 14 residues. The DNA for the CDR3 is TGTGCCAGCAGTTACGGGGAGGAGGACACTGAAGCTTTCTTT. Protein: CASSYGEEDTEAFF.

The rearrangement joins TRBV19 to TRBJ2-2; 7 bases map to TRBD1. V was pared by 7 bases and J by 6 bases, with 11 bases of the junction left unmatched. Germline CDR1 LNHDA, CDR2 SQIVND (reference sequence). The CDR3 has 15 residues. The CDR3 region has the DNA TGTGCCAGTACGTCCGGGACAGACGTTTCCGGGGAGCTGTTTTTT. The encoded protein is CASTSGTDVSGELFF.

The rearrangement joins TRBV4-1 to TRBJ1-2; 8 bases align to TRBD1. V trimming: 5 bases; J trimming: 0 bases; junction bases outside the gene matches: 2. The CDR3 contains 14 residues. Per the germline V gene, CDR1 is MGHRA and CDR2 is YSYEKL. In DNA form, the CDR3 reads TGCGCCAGCAGCTTACAGGGGGCTAACTATGGCTACACCTTC. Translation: CASSLQGANYGYTF.

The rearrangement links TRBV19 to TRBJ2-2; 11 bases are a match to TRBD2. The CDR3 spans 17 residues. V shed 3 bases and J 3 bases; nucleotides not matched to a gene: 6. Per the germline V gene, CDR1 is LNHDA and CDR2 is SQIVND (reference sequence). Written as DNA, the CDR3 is TGTGCCAGTAGTATGATGGCTAGCGGGGGGTACACCGGGGAGCTGTTTTTT. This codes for CASSMMASGGYTGELFF.

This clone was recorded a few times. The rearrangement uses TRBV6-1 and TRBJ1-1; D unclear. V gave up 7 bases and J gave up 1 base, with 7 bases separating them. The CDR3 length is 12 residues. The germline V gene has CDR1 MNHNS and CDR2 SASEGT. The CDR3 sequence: CASNRGNTEAFF. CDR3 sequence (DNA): TGTGCCAGCAACCGGGGGAACACTGAAGCTTTCTTT.

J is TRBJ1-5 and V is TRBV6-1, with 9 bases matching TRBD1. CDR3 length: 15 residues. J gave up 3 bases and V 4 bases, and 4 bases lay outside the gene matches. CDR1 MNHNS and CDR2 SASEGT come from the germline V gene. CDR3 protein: CASSGTGDYNQPQHF. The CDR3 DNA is TGTGCCAGCAGTGGGACAGGGGACTACAATCAGCCCCAGCATTTT.

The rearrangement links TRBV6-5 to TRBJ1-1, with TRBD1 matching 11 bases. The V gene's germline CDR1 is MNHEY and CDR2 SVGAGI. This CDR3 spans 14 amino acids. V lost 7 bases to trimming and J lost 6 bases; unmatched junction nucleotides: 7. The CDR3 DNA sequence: TGTGCCAGCACTGTGGGACAGGGGGGACCTGAAGCTTTCTTT. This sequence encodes CASTVGQGGPEAFF.

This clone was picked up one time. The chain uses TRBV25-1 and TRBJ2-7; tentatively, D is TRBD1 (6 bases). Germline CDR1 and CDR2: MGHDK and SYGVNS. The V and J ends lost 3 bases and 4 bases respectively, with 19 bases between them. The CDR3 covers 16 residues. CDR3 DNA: TGTGCCAGCAGTGAGTCCGCCGGGACATCGGATTACGAGCAGTACTTC. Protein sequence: CASSESAGTSDYEQYF.

The CDR3 sequence: CASSITGTGRMNTEAFF. The CDR3 nucleotides read TGCGCCAGCAGCATTACCGGGACAGGTCGTATGAACACTGAAGCTTTCTTT. This sequence joins TRBV5-1 and TRBJ1-1; 8 nucleotides agree with TRBD1. CDR3 length: 17 amino acids. Germline CDR1 SGHRS, CDR2 YFSETQ. The V gene end was trimmed by 4 bases and the J gene end by 0 bases; junction bases not matched to a gene: 11.

The CDR3 nucleotides are TGTGCCAGCAGCTTACAGGGGGCCAACGTCCTGACTTTC. Its protein product is CASSLQGANVLTF. The chain couples TRBV11-2 to TRBJ2-6; D is undetermined. Deletions cut 2 bases from V and 4 bases from J, with 3 bases between. This CDR3 region has 13 residues. Germline V gives CDR1 SGHAT, CDR2 FQNNGV.

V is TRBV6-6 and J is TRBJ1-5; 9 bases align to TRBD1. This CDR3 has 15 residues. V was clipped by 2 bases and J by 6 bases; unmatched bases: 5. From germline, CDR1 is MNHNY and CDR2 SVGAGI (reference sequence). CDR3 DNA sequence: TGTGCCAGCAGTTACGGGGGACAGGGAGGTCAGCCCCAGCATTTT. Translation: CASSYGGQGGQPQHF.

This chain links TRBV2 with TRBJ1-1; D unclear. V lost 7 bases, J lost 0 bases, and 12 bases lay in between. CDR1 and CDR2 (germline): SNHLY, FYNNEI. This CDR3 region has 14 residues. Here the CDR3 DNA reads TGTGCCAGCATGCCGTCGGTTGTGAACACTGAAGCTTTCTTT. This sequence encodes CASMPSVVNTEAFF.

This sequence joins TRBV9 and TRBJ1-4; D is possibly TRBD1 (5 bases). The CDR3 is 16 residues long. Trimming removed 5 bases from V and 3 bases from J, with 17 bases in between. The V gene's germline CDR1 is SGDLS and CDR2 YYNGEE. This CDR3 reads CASSGGWGGANEKLFF. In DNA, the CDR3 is TGTGCCAGCAGTGGAGGCTGGGGGGGAGCTAATGAAAAACTGTTTTTT.

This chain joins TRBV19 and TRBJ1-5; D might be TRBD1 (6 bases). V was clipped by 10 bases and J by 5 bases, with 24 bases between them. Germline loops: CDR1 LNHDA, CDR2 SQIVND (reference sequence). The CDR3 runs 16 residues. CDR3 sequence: CATSGPRGGGDQPQHF. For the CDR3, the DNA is TGTGCCACCTCAGGCCCCAGGGGAGGGGGTGATCAGCCCCAGCATTTT.

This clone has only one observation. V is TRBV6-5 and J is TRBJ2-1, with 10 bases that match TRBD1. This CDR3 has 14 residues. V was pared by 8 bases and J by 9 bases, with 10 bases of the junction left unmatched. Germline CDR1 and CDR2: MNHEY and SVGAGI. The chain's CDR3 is CASGQGGFSLEQFF. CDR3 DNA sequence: TGTGCCAGCGGACAGGGGGGTTTCTCTCTTGAGCAGTTCTTC.

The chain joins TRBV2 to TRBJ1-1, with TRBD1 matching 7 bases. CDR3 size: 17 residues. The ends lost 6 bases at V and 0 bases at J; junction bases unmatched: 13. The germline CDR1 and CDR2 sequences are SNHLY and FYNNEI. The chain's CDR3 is CASSQGDQGVMNTEAFF. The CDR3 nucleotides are TGTGCCAGCAGCCAAGGGGACCAGGGGGTCATGAACACTGAAGCTTTCTTT. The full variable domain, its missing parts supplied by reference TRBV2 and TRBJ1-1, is EPEVTQTPSHQVTQMGQEVILRCVPISNHLYFYWYRQILGQKVEFLVSFYNNEISEKSEIFDDQFSVERPDGSNFTLKIRSTKLEDSAMYFCASSQGDQGVMNTEAFFGQGTRLTVV.

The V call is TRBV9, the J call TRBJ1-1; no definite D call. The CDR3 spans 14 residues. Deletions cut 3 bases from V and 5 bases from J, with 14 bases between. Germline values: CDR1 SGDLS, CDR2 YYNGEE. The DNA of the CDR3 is TGTGCCAGCAGCGCAGTGAGGGTGTCAACTGAAGCTTTCTTT. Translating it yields CASSAVRVSTEAFF.

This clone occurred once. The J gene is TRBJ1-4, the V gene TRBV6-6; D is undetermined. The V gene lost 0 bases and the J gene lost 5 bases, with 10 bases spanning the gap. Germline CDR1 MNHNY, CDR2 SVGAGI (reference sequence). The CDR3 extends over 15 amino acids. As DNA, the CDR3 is TGTGCCAGCAGTTACTCAGGGAGCCAGAATGAAAAACTGTTTTTT. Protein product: CASSYSGSQNEKLFF.

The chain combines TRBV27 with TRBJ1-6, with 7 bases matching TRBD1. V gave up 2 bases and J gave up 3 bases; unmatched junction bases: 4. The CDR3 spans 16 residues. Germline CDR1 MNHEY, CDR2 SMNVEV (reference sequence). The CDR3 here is CASSLRGQFYNSPLHF. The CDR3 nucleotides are TGTGCCAGCAGTTTAAGGGGGCAGTTCTATAATTCACCCCTCCACTTT.

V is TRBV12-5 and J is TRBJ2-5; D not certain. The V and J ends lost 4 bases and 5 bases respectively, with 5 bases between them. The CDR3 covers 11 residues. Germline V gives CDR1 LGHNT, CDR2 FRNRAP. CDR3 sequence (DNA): TGTGCTAGTGGTTCGAGGGAGACCCAGTACTTC. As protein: CASGSRETQYF.

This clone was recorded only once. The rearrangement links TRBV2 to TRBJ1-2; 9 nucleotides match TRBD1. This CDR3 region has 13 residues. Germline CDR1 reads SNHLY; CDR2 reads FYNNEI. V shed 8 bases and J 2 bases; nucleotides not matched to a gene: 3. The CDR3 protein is CASQGQGNYGYTF. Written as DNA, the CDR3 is TGTGCCAGCCAAGGACAGGGGAACTATGGCTACACCTTC.

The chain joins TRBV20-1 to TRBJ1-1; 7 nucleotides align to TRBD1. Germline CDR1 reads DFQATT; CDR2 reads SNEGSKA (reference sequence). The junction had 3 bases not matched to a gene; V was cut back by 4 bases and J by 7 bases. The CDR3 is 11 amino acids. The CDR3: CSATGDSEAFF. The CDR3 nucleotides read TGCAGTGCTACCGGGGACAGTGAAGCTTTCTTT.